The 30 T cell receptor beta chains presented below share a single source sample, sequenced in a study of PD-1 blockade in mismatch repair-deficient tumors. Clones were read by immunoSEQ multiplex PCR, and TCRdb kept only the in-frame ones, dropping some. The sample lists 60,000 to 75,000 clones; around 88% were seen once. This specimen was peripheral blood, taken 52 weeks after starting pembrolizumab. The receptors shown here come from an adult with mismatch repair-deficient cancer.

V gene TRBV6-6 combines with J gene TRBJ2-7, with a tentative D call TRBD1 (5 bases). V was shortened by 2 bases and J by 3 bases, with 8 bases between the two germline ends. The CDR3 runs 13 residues. From germline, CDR1 is MNHNY and CDR2 SVGAGI (reference sequence). The CDR3 DNA sequence: TGTGCCAGCAGTTACGACAGATTCTACGAGCAGTACTTC. The encoded protein is CASSYDRFYEQYF.

V gene TRBV6-6 combines with J gene TRBJ2-5; D gene uncertain. CDR3 size: 14 residues. Deletions cut 0 bases from V and 6 bases from J, with 11 bases between. From germline, CDR1 is MNHNY and CDR2 SVGAGI (reference sequence). CDR3: CASSYSMGLKTQYF. DNA of the CDR3: TGTGCCAGCAGTTACTCGATGGGGTTGAAGACCCAGTACTTC.

This rearrangement joins TRBV10-3 to TRBJ2-7; possible D gene TRBD1, 5 bases. The CDR3 sequence is 14 residues long. In germline, CDR1 is ENHRY, CDR2 SYGVKD. The V end lost 2 bases, the J end lost 6 bases, and 14 bases lay between the germline ends. The CDR3 spells CAISENQDIGEQYF. CDR3 nucleotide sequence: TGTGCCATCAGTGAGAACCAGGACATAGGCGAGCAGTACTTC.

V gene TRBV9 combines with J gene TRBJ2-7; 14 bases agree with TRBD2. Germline lookup yields CDR1 SGDLS and CDR2 YYNGEE. With 4 bases clipped from V and 2 bases from J, the junction kept 5 bases outside the gene matches. CDR3 size: 16 residues. The DNA for the CDR3 is TGTGCCAGCAGCTTAGGGACTAGCGGGGGAGCCTACGAGCAGTACTTC. Its protein is CASSLGTSGGAYEQYF. Full variable domain (missing parts from reference TRBV9 and TRBJ2-7): DSGVTQTPKHLITATGQRVTLRCSPRSGDLSVYWYQQSLDQGLQFLIQYYNGEERAKGNILERFSAQQFPDLHSELNLSSLELGDSALYFCASSLGTSGGAYEQYFGPGTRLTVT.

The rearrangement joins TRBV5-1 to TRBJ2-3, with 8 bases aligning to TRBD1. This CDR3 contains 14 residues. V lost 3 bases and J lost 5; bases outside the gene matches: 5. The germline V gene encodes CDR1 SGHRS and CDR2 YFSETQ. DNA for the CDR3: TGCGCCAGCAGCTCCGGACAGGGTTTAGATACGCAGTATTTT. Protein product: CASSSGQGLDTQYF.

The genes are TRBV4-1 and TRBJ2-7; the D gene is possibly TRBD1 (6 bases). The CDR3 extends over 14 amino acids. Germline-derived CDR1 and CDR2 are MGHRA and YSYEKL. The V end lost 5 bases, the J end lost 2 bases, and 13 bases lay between the germline ends. In nucleotides, the CDR3 is TGCGCCAGCAGCGCCGCCAGGGGCCCCTACGAGCAGTACTTC. As protein: CASSAARGPYEQYF.

V usage is TRBV6-1 and J usage is TRBJ2-7, with D maybe TRBD1 (5 bases). From germline, CDR1 is MNHNS and CDR2 SASEGT. The CDR3 is made up of 14 amino acids. Trimming removed 11 bases at V and 0 bases at J, with 17 bases between. DNA for the CDR3: TGTGCCCACCGCCCTTCAGGGTTCTCCTACGAGCAGTACTTC. Encoded protein: CAHRPSGFSYEQYF.

V usage is TRBV5-1 and J usage is TRBJ1-5; possible D gene TRBD1, 5 bases. The CDR3 totals 15 residues. The germline V and J ends were trimmed by 0 bases and 1 base, with 8 bases remaining between them. Germline assignment: CDR1 SGHRS and CDR2 YFSETQ. The CDR3 sequence: CASSLEPGSNQPQHF. In DNA form, the CDR3 reads TGCGCCAGCAGCTTGGAGCCAGGGAGCAATCAGCCCCAGCATTTT.

This chain connects TRBV7-8 to TRBJ2-7; TRBD1 matches at 10 bases. The CDR3 runs 15 residues. The germline CDR1 and CDR2 sequences are SGHVS and FQNEAQ. Trimming removed 5 bases from V and 3 bases from J; junction bases left unmatched: 7. The CDR3 loop is CASSQPGTGDYEQYF. The CDR3 DNA follows: TGTGCCAGCAGCCAGCCGGGGACAGGGGACTACGAGCAGTACTTC.

V gene TRBV11-2 combines with J gene TRBJ2-3, with 7 bases lining up with TRBD2. V was pared by 3 bases and J by 6 bases, with 12 bases of the junction left unmatched. Germline loops: CDR1 SGHAT, CDR2 FQNNGV. This CDR3 is built from 16 residues. The CDR3 sequence: CASSFQAGRLPDTQYF. For the CDR3, the DNA is TGTGCCAGCAGCTTCCAAGCCGGGAGGCTACCGGATACGCAGTATTTT.

This chain uses TRBV5-1 with TRBJ2-7, with D hard to call. This CDR3 is 13 amino acids long. The germline V gene encodes CDR1 SGHRS and CDR2 YFSETQ. V was pared by 0 bases and J by 3 bases, with 7 bases between. The CDR3 DNA reads as TGCGCCAGCAGCTTGGACGGAGACTACGAGCAGTACTTC. Protein: CASSLDGDYEQYF.

This clone has more than one count but fewer than ten. V and J are TRBV9 and TRBJ2-3; 7 bases are a match to TRBD2. Germline loops: CDR1 SGDLS, CDR2 YYNGEE. The CDR3 has 14 residues. Unmatched junction bases numbered 4, after V lost 2 bases and J lost 4 bases. CDR3 sequence reads: CASSVLAGADTQYF. Written as DNA, the CDR3 is TGTGCCAGCAGCGTTCTGGCGGGAGCAGATACGCAGTATTTT.

The chain uses TRBV29-1 and TRBJ2-4; D possibly corresponds to TRBD2 (5 bases). The CDR3 runs to 13 residues. Trimming left V 4 bases short and J 2 bases short, with 9 bases between. From germline, CDR1 is SQVTM and CDR2 ANQGSEA. CDR3 coding DNA: TGCAGCGTTGTAGAGGGATCCAAAAACATTCAGTACTTC. Amino acid sequence: CSVVEGSKNIQYF.

This chain links TRBV6-1 with TRBJ2-7; D remains ambiguous. Germline V CDR1 and CDR2: MNHNS, SASEGT. The V gene lost 5 bases and the J gene lost 6 bases, with 20 bases spanning the gap. This CDR3 is 15 amino acids long. The CDR3 DNA sequence: TGTGCCAGCAGTAGAGGTGGTAATAGTCATCGCGAGCAGTACTTC. This sequence encodes CASSRGGNSHREQYF.

The J gene is TRBJ1-5, the V gene TRBV6-5; tentatively, D is TRBD1 (6 bases). The CDR3 totals 13 residues. Looked up from germline, CDR1 is MNHEY and CDR2 is SVGAGI. Trimming shortened V by 8 bases and J by 1 base, and 9 bases separated the two germline ends. Here the CDR3 reads CASSTGSNQPQHF. In DNA, the CDR3 is TGTGCCAGCTCCACAGGGAGCAATCAGCCCCAGCATTTT.

The chain is built from TRBV6-5 and TRBJ2-4, with TRBD2 identical over 7 bases. The germline CDR1 and CDR2 sequences are MNHEY and SVGAGI. The junction had 10 bases not matched to a gene; V was cut back by 10 bases and J by 7 bases. CDR3 length: 13 residues. In DNA, the CDR3 is TGTGCCACCCGTGTGGGGGGAGGGAACATTCAGTACTTC. This translates into CATRVGGGNIQYF.

The chain combines TRBV5-5 with TRBJ1-2, with 7 bases that match TRBD1. The CDR3 spans 14 residues. The V and J ends lost 3 bases and 3 bases, in that order; junction bases with no gene match: 5. Germline V CDR1 and CDR2: SGHKS, YYEKEE (reference sequence). CDR3 sequence reads: CASSWSGGDYGYTF. The CDR3 coding sequence is TGTGCCAGCAGCTGGTCAGGGGGGGACTATGGCTACACCTTC. Full variable domain (remainder filled in from reference TRBV5-5 and TRBJ1-2): DAGVTQSPTHLIKTRGQQVTLRCSPISGHKSVSWYQQVLGQGPQFIFQYYEKEERGRGNFPDRFSARQFPNYSSELNVNALLLGDSALYLCASSWSGGDYGYTFGSGTRLTVV.

This chain connects TRBV6-5 to TRBJ2-2; 8 bases align to TRBD1. The junction had 6 bases not matched to a gene; V was cut back by 4 bases and J by 5 bases. This CDR3 has 15 amino acids. Germline CDR1 MNHEY, CDR2 SVGAGI. Written as DNA, the CDR3 is TGTGCCAGCAGTTGGGACAGGCTCGGGACCGGGGAGCTGTTTTTT. Translated, it gives CASSWDRLGTGELFF.

The chain employs TRBV27 and TRBJ2-7; 8 bases fit TRBD2. The CDR3 sequence is 14 residues long. J lost 3 bases, V lost 5 bases, and 6 bases had no gene match. Germline CDR1 MNHEY, CDR2 SMNVEV (reference sequence). The CDR3 nucleotides read TGTGCCAGCAGTCCCGGGACTAGTGGCTACGAGCAGTACTTC. Amino acid sequence: CASSPGTSGYEQYF.

The genes are TRBV7-9 and TRBJ2-7; tentatively, D is TRBD2 (5 bases). V lost 3 bases and J lost 0, with 12 bases in between. Germline values: CDR1 SEHNR, CDR2 FQNEAQ (reference sequence). The CDR3 sequence is 15 residues long. The CDR3 spells CASSFLGVHSYEQYF. CDR3 nucleotides: TGTGCCAGCAGCTTTCTCGGGGTTCACTCCTACGAGCAGTACTTC.

The CDR3 reads CASSLWVGTFEQFF. The CDR3 DNA follows: TGCGCCAGCAGCTTGTGGGTCGGGACCTTTGAGCAGTTCTTC. The rearrangement links TRBV5-1 to TRBJ2-1, with D possibly called TRBD1 or TRBD2 (5 bases each). In germline, CDR1 is SGHRS, CDR2 YFSETQ. Trimming took off 1 base at V and 9 bases at J, with 14 bases between the two ends. The length of the CDR3 is 14 residues.

The chain carries TRBV5-1 and TRBJ2-7; D possibly uses TRBD1 or TRBD2 (5 bases each). Trimming took off 6 bases at V and 0 bases at J, with 13 bases between the two ends. Germline CDR1 SGHRS, CDR2 YFSETQ. There are 14 residues in the CDR3. CDR3 region: CASTRLGTSYEQYF. The CDR3 DNA reads TGCGCCAGCACCCGATTGGGGACCTCCTACGAGCAGTACTTC. Combining the CDR3 with reference TRBV5-1 and TRBJ2-7 gives the whole variable domain KAGVTQTPRYLIKTRGQQVTLSCSPISGHRSVSWYQQTPGQGLQFLFEYFSETQRNKGNFPGRFSGRQFSNSRSEMNVSTLELGDSALYLCASTRLGTSYEQYFGPGTRLTVT.

This clone was observed a handful of times. The chain recombines TRBV27 with TRBJ2-7; 7 bases are shared with TRBD1. CDR1 is MNHEY, CDR2 SMNVEV, per germline (reference sequence). This CDR3 region has 13 residues. The V gene end was trimmed by 2 bases and the J gene end by 2 bases; junction bases not matched to a gene: 0. Written as DNA, the CDR3 is TGTGCCAGCAGTTTAGACAGGGCCTACGAGCAGTACTTC. It is translated as CASSLDRAYEQYF.

This rearrangement joins TRBV6-1 to TRBJ2-7, with 10 positions matching TRBD2. The CDR3 sequence is 17 residues long. Germline V gene lookup returns CDR1 MNHNS and CDR2 SASEGT. V lost 0 bases, J lost 1 base, and 6 bases stayed unmatched. In DNA, the CDR3 is TGTGCCAGCAGTGAAGCGCTCTGGACTAGCGGATCCTACGAGCAGTACTTC. Translated: CASSEALWTSGSYEQYF.

The V call is TRBV2, the J call TRBJ1-2; 10 bases match TRBD1. The germline gives CDR1 SNHLY, CDR2 FYNNEI. The CDR3 sequence is 14 residues long. The J segment lost 3 bases and the V segment lost 10 bases, leaving 8 bases of the junction unmatched. The CDR3 sequence is CATIDRGLDYGYTF. The CDR3 DNA reads as TGTGCCACCATAGACAGGGGGCTTGACTATGGCTACACCTTC.

The chain is built from TRBV5-6 and TRBJ2-3; no reliable D call. The germline gives CDR1 SGHDT, CDR2 YYEEEE. Trimming cost V 4 bases and J 3 bases, with 9 bases left between them. The CDR3 extends over 13 amino acids. CDR3 region: CASSQIATDTQYF. The CDR3 DNA follows: TGTGCCAGCAGCCAAATAGCTACAGATACGCAGTATTTT.

The rearrangement links TRBV4-2 to TRBJ2-7; 10 nucleotides line up with TRBD2. The V gene's germline CDR1 is LGHNA and CDR2 YNFKEQ. This CDR3 is built from 16 residues. V dropped 4 bases and J dropped 4; count of bases not matched to a gene: 10. As DNA, the CDR3 is TGTGCCAGCAGCCCGGGACTAGCGACCTCCCCATACGAGCAGTACTTC. It codes for CASSPGLATSPYEQYF.

This clone was seen once. Written as DNA, the CDR3 is TGCGCCAGCAGCGCGTTAGCGGGAGTGTTGGCAGATACGCAGTATTTT. It specifies CASSALAGVLADTQYF. The gene calls are TRBV5-1 and TRBJ2-3; 9 bases fit TRBD2. Trimming took 4 bases from V and 4 from J; bases not matched to a gene: 10. The CDR3 consists of 16 residues. CDR1 is SGHRS, CDR2 YFSETQ, per germline.

The J gene is TRBJ2-1, the V gene TRBV28; possibly TRBD1 for D (6 bases). The germline V gene encodes CDR1 MDHEN and CDR2 SYDVKM. CDR3 size: 14 residues. V shed 6 bases and J shed 0 bases, with 9 bases lying between them. CDR3 amino acids: CASSLDSSYNEQFF. The CDR3 DNA reads as TGTGCCAGCAGCCTGGACAGCTCCTACAATGAGCAGTTCTTC.

The chain is built from TRBV11-2 and TRBJ2-3; tentatively, D is TRBD1 (6 bases). Trimming removed 5 bases at V and 1 base at J, with 10 bases between. CDR3 length equals 14 residues. Germline V gene data show CDR1 as SGHAT and CDR2 as FQNNGV. CDR3 loop: CASSGGAGTDTQYF. Here the CDR3 DNA reads TGTGCCAGCAGCGGGGGCGCTGGCACAGATACGCAGTATTTT.